The 26 T cell receptor beta chains listed next were all sequenced from one sample in a study of Ad26.COV2.S vaccination and SARS-CoV-2 variants. The data were produced by immunoSEQ multiplex PCR, yet TCRdb's version contains in-frame clones alone and is incomplete. Of over 110,000 clones in the sample, roughly 85% were seen once. The material was peripheral blood, obtained after recovery from COVID-19. The receptors shown here come from a human donor who had recovered from COVID-19.

This rearrangement joins TRBV7-8 to TRBJ1-1; a possible D gene is TRBD1 (5 bases). The V end was cut by 6 bases, the J end by 4 bases, with 15 bases between. The germline V gene has CDR1 SGHVS and CDR2 FQNEAQ. The CDR3 runs 14 residues. Here the CDR3 reads CASSRTIVGTEAFF. The DNA of the CDR3 is TGTGCCAGCAGTCGGACAATAGTTGGCACTGAAGCTTTCTTT.

The count of this clone is one. The CDR3 protein is CASQGGWPSTDTQYF. CDR3 coding DNA: TGTGCCAGTCAGGGAGGGTGGCCAAGCACAGATACGCAGTATTTT. The chain carries TRBV7-9 and TRBJ2-3, with 7 bases aligning to TRBD2. The CDR3 is made up of 15 amino acids. Trimming removed 9 bases from V and 0 bases from J; junction bases left unmatched: 9. Germline CDR1 reads SEHNR; CDR2 reads FQNEAQ (reference sequence).

V usage is TRBV7-9 and J usage is TRBJ1-1; D perhaps matches TRBD1 (6 bases). The CDR3 sequence is 14 residues long. The germline V gene encodes CDR1 SEHNR and CDR2 FQNEAQ (reference sequence). With 6 bases removed from V and 7 bases from J, the gap between germline ends came to 18 bases. The CDR3 region is CASSSEQGGIEAFF. DNA for the CDR3: TGTGCCAGCAGTAGCGAACAGGGCGGTATTGAAGCTTTCTTT.

V usage is TRBV28 and J usage is TRBJ2-3; D not certain. Trimming removed 3 bases at V and 2 bases at J, with 12 bases between. From germline, CDR1 is MDHEN and CDR2 SYDVKM. There are 15 residues in the CDR3. The CDR3 spells CASSFSIPSTDTQYF. The CDR3 DNA reads as TGTGCCAGCAGTTTCTCAATACCTTCCACAGATACGCAGTATTTT.

CDR3 loop: CASSERTGFETQYF. The CDR3 region has the DNA TGTGCCAGCAGCGAACGGACAGGGTTCGAGACCCAGTACTTC. The rearrangement links TRBV7-8 to TRBJ2-5; TRBD1 aligns across 8 bases. Looked up from germline, CDR1 is SGHVS and CDR2 is FQNEAQ. V trimming: 5 bases; J trimming: 5 bases; junction bases outside the gene matches: 7. This CDR3 contains 14 residues. The complete variable domain, with remaining parts taken from reference TRBV7-8 and TRBJ2-5, reads GAGVSQSPRYKVAKRGQDVALRCDPISGHVSLFWYQQALGQGPEFLTYFQNEAQLDKSGLPSDRFFAERPEGSVSTLKIQRTQQEDSAVYLCASSERTGFETQYFGPGTRLLVL.

This chain joins TRBV29-1 and TRBJ2-5; D gene ambiguous. Trimming stripped 1 base from V and 3 bases from J, with 6 bases between. CDR3 size: 12 residues. Germline V gives CDR1 SQVTM, CDR2 ANQGSEA. Here the CDR3 reads CSVEGREETQYF. The CDR3 coding sequence is TGCAGCGTTGAAGGTCGGGAAGAGACCCAGTACTTC.

The rearrangement joins TRBV11-3 to TRBJ2-2, with D unresolved. Germline CDR1 and CDR2: SGHNT and YENEEA. CDR3 length: 13 amino acids. Trimming cost V 3 bases and J 6 bases, with 8 bases left between them. The CDR3 region has the DNA TGTGCCAGCAGCTTTACTCGGGCCGGGGAGCTGTTTTTT. Amino acid sequence: CASSFTRAGELFF.

The CDR3 nucleotides read TGTGCCAGCAGGAAGGATCTAGCTAACTATGGCTACACCTTC. This gives the protein CASRKDLANYGYTF. This rearrangement joins TRBV27 to TRBJ1-2; D unresolved. V lost 6 bases and J 0 bases, leaving 11 bases between the germline ends. Looked up from germline, CDR1 is MNHEY and CDR2 is SMNVEV (reference sequence). The CDR3 covers 14 residues.

The chain couples TRBV5-1 to TRBJ2-1, with no clear D. This CDR3 has 13 amino acids. Germline CDR1 is SGHRS and CDR2 is YFSETQ. Deletions cut 0 bases from V and 7 bases from J, with 8 bases between. DNA of the CDR3: TGCGCCAGCAGCTTGGCTCCTAGGAATGAGCAGTTCTTC. Protein product: CASSLAPRNEQFF.

The chain carries TRBV6-5 and TRBJ2-5, with 7 bases matching TRBD1. The V gene end was trimmed by 5 bases and the J gene end by 5 bases; junction bases not matched to a gene: 8. The germline gives CDR1 MNHEY, CDR2 SVGAGI. This CDR3 contains 14 residues. The CDR3 DNA reads TGTGCCAGCAGTCCCGCAGGGGGACGGGAGACCCAGTACTTC. It encodes CASSPAGGRETQYF.

The gene calls are TRBV29-1 and TRBJ2-7, with 8 bases that match TRBD1. The CDR3 totals 12 residues. Trimming removed 6 bases from V and 6 bases from J; junction bases left unmatched: 7. Looked up from germline, CDR1 is SQVTM and CDR2 is ANQGSEA. The CDR3 spells CSVAGRGLEQYF. The CDR3 coding sequence is TGCAGCGTCGCGGGCAGGGGGCTCGAGCAGTACTTC.

This clone appeared once. The chain carries TRBV6-4 and TRBJ2-3, with 9 bases fitting TRBD2. This CDR3 has 15 amino acids. Germline V lookup: CDR1 MRHNA, CDR2 SNTAGT. V was pared by 4 bases and J by 2 bases, with 4 bases of the junction left unmatched. The CDR3 here is CASSGLAGNTDTQYF. CDR3 sequence (DNA): TGTGCCAGCAGTGGCCTAGCGGGAAACACAGATACGCAGTATTTT.

This rearrangement joins TRBV3-1 (or the pseudogene TRBV3-2) to TRBJ2-6, with unresolved D. Trimming cost V 0 bases and J 3 bases, with 6 bases left between them. Germline lookup yields CDR1 LGHDT and CDR2 YNNKEL (reference sequence). The CDR3 covers 15 residues. DNA of the CDR3: TGTGCCAGCAGCCAAGAGAGTGGTGGGGCCAACGTCCTGACTTTC. It specifies CASSQESGGANVLTF.

This clone was counted a few times. The chain has TRBV14 and TRBJ2-2; TRBD1 aligns across 7 bases. With 4 bases clipped from V and 5 bases from J, the junction kept 7 bases outside the gene matches. Germline values: CDR1 SGHDN, CDR2 FVKESK. The CDR3 has 15 amino acids. CDR3 coding DNA: TGTGCCAGCAGCCCGTTACAGGGGAAAACCGGGGAGCTGTTTTTT. It yields the protein CASSPLQGKTGELFF.

This clone was observed a handful of times. The V call is TRBV5-1, the J call TRBJ1-5, with D unresolved. Germline values: CDR1 SGHRS, CDR2 YFSETQ. The CDR3 consists of 15 residues. Trimming took 0 bases from V and 0 from J, leaving 7 bases between them. The CDR3 sequence is CASSLDGLSNQPQHF. CDR3 nucleotides: TGCGCCAGCAGCTTGGACGGCCTTAGCAATCAGCCCCAGCATTTT.

V usage is TRBV27 and J usage is TRBJ2-7; 10 bases are a match to TRBD1. CDR1 is MNHEY and CDR2 is SMNVEV in the germline V gene (reference sequence). This CDR3 comprises 15 residues. V was clipped by 5 bases and J by 3 bases; unmatched bases: 7. CDR3 coding DNA: TGTGCCAGCAGTGTCACCGGGACAGGGGTCTACGAGCAGTACTTC. Translating gives CASSVTGTGVYEQYF.

This chain connects TRBV27 to TRBJ1-6; TRBD1 is a possible D gene (6 bases). The CDR3 runs to 17 residues. V gave up 3 bases and J gave up 3 bases, with 15 bases separating them. Germline-derived CDR1 and CDR2 are MNHEY and SMNVEV (reference sequence). The CDR3: CASSLSGTWDYNSPLHF. In DNA, the CDR3 is TGTGCCAGCAGTTTGTCGGGGACATGGGACTATAATTCACCCCTCCACTTT.

The V and J genes are TRBV11-2 and TRBJ2-5; no reliable D call. The CDR3 sequence is 11 residues long. CDR1 is SGHAT and CDR2 is FQNNGV in the germline V gene. Trimming left V 5 bases short and J 5 bases short, with 6 bases between. CDR3 protein: CASSPRETQYF. CDR3 nucleotide sequence: TGTGCCAGCAGCCCACGGGAGACCCAGTACTTC. The full variable domain, completed using reference TRBV11-2 and TRBJ2-5, is EAGVAQSPRYKIIEKRQSVAFWCNPISGHATLYWYQQILGQGPKLLIQFQNNGVVDDSQLPKDRFSAERLKGVDSTLKIQPAKLEDSAVYLCASSPRETQYFGPGTRLLVL.

The chain uses TRBV7-2 and TRBJ1-3; the D is unclear. CDR3 length: 18 residues. Per germline, CDR1 SGHTA and CDR2 FQGNSA. Between the trimmed V and J ends, which lost 4 bases and 0 bases, there was a span of 19 bases. CDR3 region: CASSSFGKEGFSGNTIYF. The CDR3 DNA reads as TGTGCCAGCAGCTCTTTTGGGAAGGAAGGCTTCTCTGGAAACACCATATATTTT.

This sequence joins TRBV10-2 and TRBJ2-5, with 10 bases fitting TRBD1. The V and J ends lost 8 bases and 4 bases, in that order; junction bases with no gene match: 4. The CDR3 consists of 13 residues. Germline V CDR1 and CDR2: WSHSY, SAAADI. DNA for the CDR3: TGCGCCAGCGTGAGGGACAGGGGAGAGACCCAGTACTTC. Protein: CASVRDRGETQYF.

This clone was observed a single time. The chain is built from TRBV6-5 and TRBJ2-4; D ambiguous. CDR1 and CDR2 (germline): MNHEY, SVGAGI. This CDR3 spans 15 amino acids. V dropped 0 bases and J dropped 6 bases, with 12 bases sitting between them. CDR3 bases: TGTGCCAGCAGTTACTCGTTTTGGCCCCCAAACATTCAGTACTTC. Amino acids: CASSYSFWPPNIQYF.

This chain links TRBV5-4 with TRBJ1-1, with TRBD1 identical over 9 bases. The CDR3 spans 17 residues. Trimming removed 4 bases from V and 0 bases from J; junction bases left unmatched: 10. Germline V lookup: CDR1 SGHNT, CDR2 YYREEE (reference sequence). CDR3 residues: CASSQSDRGGMNTEAFF. The CDR3 DNA reads as TGTGCCAGCAGCCAGTCGGACAGGGGCGGAATGAACACTGAAGCTTTCTTT.

V and J are TRBV3-1 (or the pseudogene TRBV3-2) and TRBJ2-5; D perhaps matches TRBD1 (5 bases). The V and J ends lost 4 bases and 2 bases respectively, with 8 bases between them. The CDR3 consists of 13 residues. CDR1 and CDR2 (germline): LGHDT, YNNKEL (reference sequence). CDR3 in amino acids: CASSRDRQETQYF. Here the CDR3 DNA reads TGTGCCAGCAGCCGAGACAGACAAGAGACCCAGTACTTC.

The chain uses TRBV9 and TRBJ1-6; the match to TRBD1 covers 7 bases. Germline V CDR1 and CDR2: SGDLS, YYNGEE. The CDR3 runs 14 residues. The junction had 3 bases not matched to a gene; V was cut back by 5 bases and J by 4 bases. CDR3 coding DNA: TGTGCCAGCAGTCCCAGGGGGTATAATTCACCCCTCCACTTT. It is translated as CASSPRGYNSPLHF.

The V and J genes are TRBV28 and TRBJ2-3; 8 bases agree with TRBD1. Germline CDR1 MDHEN, CDR2 SYDVKM. Trimming took 8 bases from V and 1 from J; bases not matched to a gene: 5. The CDR3 totals 14 residues. The CDR3 loop is CASEGTGGTDTQYF. CDR3 coding DNA: TGTGCCAGCGAAGGGACAGGAGGCACAGATACGCAGTATTTT.

The chain's CDR3 is CATSGPGQGKIYNEQFF. The CDR3 DNA sequence: TGTGCCACCAGTGGCCCCGGACAGGGGAAAATCTACAATGAGCAGTTCTTC. This rearrangement joins TRBV24-1 to TRBJ2-1; TRBD1 aligns across 9 bases. Germline assignment: CDR1 KGHDR and CDR2 SFDVKD. The CDR3 covers 17 residues. The V and J ends lost 5 bases and 3 bases, in that order; junction bases with no gene match: 10.